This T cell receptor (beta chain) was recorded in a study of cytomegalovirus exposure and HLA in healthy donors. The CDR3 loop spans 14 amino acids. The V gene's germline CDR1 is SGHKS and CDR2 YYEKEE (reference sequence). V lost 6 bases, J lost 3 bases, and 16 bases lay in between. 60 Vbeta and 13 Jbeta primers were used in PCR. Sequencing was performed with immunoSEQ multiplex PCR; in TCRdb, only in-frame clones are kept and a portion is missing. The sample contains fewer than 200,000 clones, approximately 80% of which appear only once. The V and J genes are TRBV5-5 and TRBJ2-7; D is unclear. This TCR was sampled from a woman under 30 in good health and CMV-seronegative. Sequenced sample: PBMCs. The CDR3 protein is CASNPEPGIYEQYF. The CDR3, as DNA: TGTGCCAGCAACCCCGAGCCAGGCATCTACGAGCAGTACTTC.